Below are 9 T cell receptor beta chains sequenced from a single sample in a study of shared clonotypes between healthy human individuals. Some clones are missing from TCRdb's copy, which holds only in-frame ones; the method was immunoSEQ multiplex PCR. The sample includes some 2.1 million clones, about 95% of them seen just once. Cells designated naive CD8 were CD45RO-negative and were positively selected for CCR7, with terminally differentiated effector memory CD45RA+ cells excluded. Source material: naive CD8+ T cells sorted from blood. Source of these receptors: a man aged 18 to 30 in good health.

The chain uses TRBV6-5 and TRBJ2-5; 10 bases agree with TRBD2. V trimming: 4 bases; J trimming: 5 bases; junction bases outside the gene matches: 10. CDR1 is MNHEY, CDR2 SVGAGI, per germline. The CDR3 extends over 16 amino acids. The CDR3 DNA sequence: TGTGCCAGCAGTTTCCATAGCGGGGGGAACGGTGAGACCCAGTACTTC. This gives the protein CASSFHSGGNGETQYF.

V and J are TRBV10-2 and TRBJ1-2; a weak D match, TRBD1 (6 bases). This CDR3 is built from 14 residues. Germline V CDR1 and CDR2: WSHSY, SAAADI. Trimming stripped 0 bases from V and 9 bases from J, with 14 bases between. The CDR3 bases are TGCGCCAGCAGTGAGTCGTTGCGGCAGGGGAGCTACACCTTC. Its protein is CASSESLRQGSYTF.

The CDR3 sequence is CASGSRTSGSSNEQFF. CDR3 DNA sequence: TGTGCTAGTGGTTCCAGGACTAGCGGGAGTTCGAATGAGCAGTTCTTC. V is TRBV12-5 and J is TRBJ2-1; 13 bases are shared with TRBD2. Trimming at V came to 4 bases and at J to 7 bases, leaving 7 bases not matched to a gene. The CDR3 length is 16 residues. Germline V lookup: CDR1 LGHNT, CDR2 FRNRAP.

The chain couples TRBV27 to TRBJ2-7; TRBD2 might be the D (5 bases). CDR3 length: 13 residues. Per the germline V gene, CDR1 is MNHEY and CDR2 is SMNVEV (reference sequence). The V and J ends lost 2 bases and 7 bases respectively, with 12 bases between them. This CDR3 is CASSLVGVGEQYF. The CDR3 DNA reads TGTGCCAGCAGTTTAGTCGGGGTAGGGGAGCAGTACTTC.

This chain joins TRBV4-3 and TRBJ1-1, with 7 bases identical to TRBD1. Germline lookup yields CDR1 LGHNA and CDR2 YSLEER. V trimming: 2 bases; J trimming: 12 bases; junction bases outside the gene matches: 9. This CDR3 contains 13 residues. CDR3 loop: CASSQTETGVTFF. For the CDR3, the DNA is TGCGCCAGCAGCCAAACTGAAACAGGGGTAACTTTCTTT.

The V and J genes are TRBV9 and TRBJ2-3, with a weak D call TRBD2 (6 bases). The V and J ends lost 3 bases and 3 bases respectively, with 17 bases between them. The CDR3 is 16 amino acids. Germline CDR1 reads SGDLS; CDR2 reads YYNGEE. In DNA, the CDR3 is TGTGCCAGCAGCGACCGTGGAGGGATGGGGACAGATACGCAGTATTTT. It specifies CASSDRGGMGTDTQYF.

Comments on this clone: Other DNA sequences in the same sample also yield this CDR3. The chain joins TRBV4-3 to TRBJ1-2; TRBD1 matches 7 bases. Per germline, CDR1 LGHNA and CDR2 YSLEER. There are 14 residues in the CDR3. The J segment lost 4 bases and the V segment lost 0 bases, leaving 2 bases of the junction unmatched. CDR3 in amino acids: CASSQDRDSYGYTF. The CDR3 nucleotides are TGCGCCAGCAGCCAAGATCGGGACAGCTATGGCTACACCTTC.

The table lists this clone with a count of one. The chain is built from TRBV10-1 and TRBJ2-1, with a tentative D call TRBD2 (6 bases). Germline CDR1 reads WNHNN; CDR2 reads SYGVQD (reference sequence). The CDR3 covers 16 residues. Trimming removed 0 bases from V and 5 bases from J, with 14 bases in between. CDR3 in amino acids: CASSESTGVPNNEQFF. The CDR3, as DNA: TGCGCCAGCAGTGAGTCAACGGGAGTCCCAAACAATGAGCAGTTCTTC.

A single count supports this clone. The V and J genes are TRBV6-6 and TRBJ2-7; 7 nucleotides match TRBD1. Germline CDR1 and CDR2: MNHNY and SVGAGI (reference sequence). There are 15 residues in the CDR3. The V gene end was trimmed by 5 bases and the J gene end by 5 bases; junction bases not matched to a gene: 12. The CDR3 loop is CASSTRGDRVDEQYF. The CDR3 bases are TGTGCCAGCAGTACCCGGGGTGACAGGGTCGACGAGCAGTACTTC.